One T cell receptor beta chain is described in this entry. Method: immunoSEQ multiplex PCR; TCRdb's copy keeps in-frame clones and lacks some. This sample has over 90,000 clones, with roughly 81% found just once. Germline V CDR1 and CDR2: LGHNA, YSLEER. V shed 0 bases, J shed 0 bases, and the junction held 3 bases outside the gene matches. The CDR3 contains 17 residues. This sample is part of a study of blood T cell repertoires in COVID-19. The rearrangement uses TRBV4-3 and TRBJ2-5, with 11 bases that match TRBD2. Sequences were obtained from peripheral blood. The TCR was taken from a man older than 75 with COVID-19, enrolled during active disease. The CDR3 spells CASSQDASGGYQETQYF. For the CDR3, the DNA is TGCGCCAGCAGCCAAGACGCTAGCGGGGGGTACCAAGAGACCCAGTACTTC.